This TCR beta chain came from a study of T cells in Graves' hyperthyroidism and ophthalmopathy. CDR1 and CDR2 from the germline V gene are MDHEN and SYDVKM. This CDR3 comprises 17 residues. The J segment lost 4 bases and the V segment lost 4 bases, leaving 9 bases of the junction unmatched. Overall study findings and caveats: The model predicted ophthalmopathy a median 6.5 months before onset.

From RNA transcripts, TCR beta CDR3 regions were amplified. First-round RT-PCR targeting the TCR CDR3 was performed with the HTBI primer set. TCRdb re-derived calls from the multiplex PCR reads in MiXCR, one entry per CDR3 protein. The data hold 350,000 or so distinct CDR3 sequences, with approximately 18% observed a single time. Fresh 10 ml peripheral blood yielded PBMCs. This clonotype showed up just once. Its antigen is not identified. The clonotype originates from a woman in her thirties with Graves' hyperthyroidism that later progressed to Graves' ophthalmopathy. The source material was blood. The chain couples TRBV28 to TRBJ2-1; the match to TRBD2 covers 11 bases. The CDR3 region has the DNA TGTGCCAGCAGTTCCTCCAGCGGGACTAGCGGTTACAATGAGCAGTTCTTC. Translated, it gives CASSSSSGTSGYNEQFF.